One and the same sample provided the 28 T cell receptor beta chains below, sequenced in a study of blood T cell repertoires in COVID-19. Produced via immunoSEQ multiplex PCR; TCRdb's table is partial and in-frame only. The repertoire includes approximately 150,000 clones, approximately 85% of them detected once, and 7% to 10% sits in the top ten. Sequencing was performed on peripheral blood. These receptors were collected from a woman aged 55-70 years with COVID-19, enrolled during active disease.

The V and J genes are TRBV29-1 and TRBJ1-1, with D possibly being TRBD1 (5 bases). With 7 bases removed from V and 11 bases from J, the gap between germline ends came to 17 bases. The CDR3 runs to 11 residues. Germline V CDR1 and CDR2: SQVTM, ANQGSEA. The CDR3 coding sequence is TGCAGCGCTGGGGTCGGGGGAACGGCTTTCTTT. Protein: CSAGVGGTAFF.

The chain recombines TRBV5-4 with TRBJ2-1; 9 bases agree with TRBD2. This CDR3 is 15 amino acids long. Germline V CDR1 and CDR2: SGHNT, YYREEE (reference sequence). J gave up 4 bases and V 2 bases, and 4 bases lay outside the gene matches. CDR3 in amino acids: CASSLSSGTYNEQFF. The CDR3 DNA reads TGTGCCAGCAGCTTATCTAGCGGGACTTACAATGAGCAGTTCTTC.

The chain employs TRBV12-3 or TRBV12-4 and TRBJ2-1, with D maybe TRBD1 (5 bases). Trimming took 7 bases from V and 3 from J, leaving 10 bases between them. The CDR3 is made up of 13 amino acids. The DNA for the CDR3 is TGTGCCAGCACTCTCCAGGGCTACAATGAGCAGTTCTTC. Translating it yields CASTLQGYNEQFF.

The CDR3 loop reads CASSSSLVGGRDTDTQYF. The DNA of the CDR3 is TGTGCCAGCAGCTCCAGTCTTGTTGGGGGCAGGGACACAGATACGCAGTATTTT. V gene TRBV11-2 combines with J gene TRBJ2-3, with a weak D call TRBD1 (6 bases). Germline V gene lookup returns CDR1 SGHAT and CDR2 FQNNGV. This CDR3 comprises 18 residues. Trimming removed 4 bases at V and 2 bases at J, with 22 bases between.

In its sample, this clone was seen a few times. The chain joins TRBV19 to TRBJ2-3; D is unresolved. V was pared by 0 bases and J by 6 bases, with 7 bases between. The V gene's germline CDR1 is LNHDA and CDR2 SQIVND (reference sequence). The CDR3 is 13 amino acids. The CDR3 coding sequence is TGTGCCAGTAGTATAGAGCACATGGATACGCAGTATTTT. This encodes CASSIEHMDTQYF. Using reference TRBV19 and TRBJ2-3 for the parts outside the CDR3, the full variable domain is DGGITQSPKYLFRKEGQNVTLSCEQNLNHDAMYWYRQDPGQGLRLIYYSQIVNDFQKGDIAEGYSVSREKKESFPLTVTSAQKNPTAFYLCASSIEHMDTQYFGPGTRLTVL.

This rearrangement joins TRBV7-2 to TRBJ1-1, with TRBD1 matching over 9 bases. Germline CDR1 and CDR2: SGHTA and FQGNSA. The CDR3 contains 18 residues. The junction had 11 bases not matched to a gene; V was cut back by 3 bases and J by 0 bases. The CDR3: CASSLRSGTGILNTEAFF. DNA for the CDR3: TGTGCCAGCAGCTTGCGATCCGGGACAGGGATCCTGAACACTGAAGCTTTCTTT.

In nucleotides, the CDR3 is TGTGCCAGCAGTCAGGGCGGTGGCTACACCTTC. It encodes CASSQGGGYTF. This rearrangement joins TRBV7-8 to TRBJ1-2; the D gene is possibly TRBD1 (5 bases). Between the trimmed V and J ends, which lost 6 bases and 7 bases, there was a span of 9 bases. This CDR3 is built from 11 residues. CDR1 and CDR2 (germline): SGHVS, FQNEAQ.

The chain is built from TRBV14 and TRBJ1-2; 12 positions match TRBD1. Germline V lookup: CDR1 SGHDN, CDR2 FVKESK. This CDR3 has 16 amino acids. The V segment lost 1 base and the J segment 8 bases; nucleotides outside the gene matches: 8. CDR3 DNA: TGTGCCAGCAGCCAAGTCGAGGGACAGGGGGCTTGGGGCTACACCTTC. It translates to CASSQVEGQGAWGYTF.

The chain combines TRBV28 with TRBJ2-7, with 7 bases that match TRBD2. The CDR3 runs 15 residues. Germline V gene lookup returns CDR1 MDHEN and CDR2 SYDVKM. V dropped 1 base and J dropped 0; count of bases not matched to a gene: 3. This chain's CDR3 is CASSLSGGNSYEQYV. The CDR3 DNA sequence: TGTGCCAGCAGTTTATCCGGGGGGAACTCCTACGAGCAGTACGTC.

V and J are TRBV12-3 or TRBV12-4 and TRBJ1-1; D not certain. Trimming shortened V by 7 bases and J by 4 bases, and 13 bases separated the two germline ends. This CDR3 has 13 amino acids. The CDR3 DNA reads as TGTGCCAGCAACCAACAGTCGATCACTGAAGCTTTCTTT. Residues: CASNQQSITEAFF.

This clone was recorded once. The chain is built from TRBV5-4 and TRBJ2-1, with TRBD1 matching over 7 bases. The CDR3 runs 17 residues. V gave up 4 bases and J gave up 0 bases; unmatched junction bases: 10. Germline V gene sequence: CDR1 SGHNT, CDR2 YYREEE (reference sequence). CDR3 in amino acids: CASSHTRQGYSYNEQFF. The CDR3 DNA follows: TGTGCCAGCAGCCACACCAGACAGGGCTACTCCTACAATGAGCAGTTCTTC.

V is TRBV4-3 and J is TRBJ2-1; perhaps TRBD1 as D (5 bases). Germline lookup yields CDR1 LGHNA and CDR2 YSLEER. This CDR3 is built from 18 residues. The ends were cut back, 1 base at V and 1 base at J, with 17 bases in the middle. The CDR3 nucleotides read TGCGCCAGCAGCCAAGCAACGGACCCAAAGGGGTCCTACAATGAGCAGTTCTTC. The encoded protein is CASSQATDPKGSYNEQFF.

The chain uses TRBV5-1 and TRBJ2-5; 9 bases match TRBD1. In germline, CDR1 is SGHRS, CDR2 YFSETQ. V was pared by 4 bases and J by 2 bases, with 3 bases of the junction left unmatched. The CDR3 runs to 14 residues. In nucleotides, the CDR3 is TGCGCCAGCAGCATAGGACAGGGGCAAGAGACCCAGTACTTC. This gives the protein CASSIGQGQETQYF.

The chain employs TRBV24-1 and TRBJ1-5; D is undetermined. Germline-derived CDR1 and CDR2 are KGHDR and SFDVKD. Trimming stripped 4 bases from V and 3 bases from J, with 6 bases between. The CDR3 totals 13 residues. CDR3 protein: CATSEGHNQPQHF. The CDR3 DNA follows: TGTGCCACCAGTGAGGGCCACAATCAGCCCCAGCATTTT.

In DNA, the CDR3 is TGTGCCAGCACTACAGGGGTCTGGGGCCAACGTAAGATAAAGGCCAACGTCCTGACTTTC. The encoded protein is CASTTGVWGQRKIKANVLTF. This chain joins TRBV6-4 and TRBJ2-6; 7 bases fit TRBD1. The germline gives CDR1 MRHNA, CDR2 SNTAGT. CDR3 length equals 20 residues. The V and J ends lost 7 bases and 6 bases, in that order; junction bases with no gene match: 24.

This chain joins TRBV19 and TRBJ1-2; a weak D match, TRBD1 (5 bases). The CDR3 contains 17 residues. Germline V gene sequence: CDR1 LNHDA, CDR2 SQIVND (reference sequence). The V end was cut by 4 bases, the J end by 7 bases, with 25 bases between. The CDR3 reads CASSKIQGRKNPAGYTF. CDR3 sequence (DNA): TGTGCCAGTAGTAAGATTCAGGGAAGAAAAAACCCCGCTGGCTACACCTTC.

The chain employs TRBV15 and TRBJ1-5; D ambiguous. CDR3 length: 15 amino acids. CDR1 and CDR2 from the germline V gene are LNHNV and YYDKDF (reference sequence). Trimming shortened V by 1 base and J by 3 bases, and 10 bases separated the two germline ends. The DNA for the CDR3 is TGTGCCACCAGCAGAGTAAAAGGACTCAATCAGCCCCAGCATTTT. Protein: CATSRVKGLNQPQHF.

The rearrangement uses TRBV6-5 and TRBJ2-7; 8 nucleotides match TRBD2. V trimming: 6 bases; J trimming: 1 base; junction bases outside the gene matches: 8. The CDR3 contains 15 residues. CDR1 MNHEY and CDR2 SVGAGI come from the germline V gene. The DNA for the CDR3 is TGTGCCAGCAGGAAGATTAGCGGGATTTCCTACGAGCAGTACTTC. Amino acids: CASRKISGISYEQYF.

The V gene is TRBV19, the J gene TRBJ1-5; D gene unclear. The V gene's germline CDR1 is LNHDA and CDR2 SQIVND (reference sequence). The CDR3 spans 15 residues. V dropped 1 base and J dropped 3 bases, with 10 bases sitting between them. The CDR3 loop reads CASSIGGLINQPQHF. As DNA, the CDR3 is TGTGCCAGTAGTATAGGAGGTCTGATCAATCAGCCCCAGCATTTT.

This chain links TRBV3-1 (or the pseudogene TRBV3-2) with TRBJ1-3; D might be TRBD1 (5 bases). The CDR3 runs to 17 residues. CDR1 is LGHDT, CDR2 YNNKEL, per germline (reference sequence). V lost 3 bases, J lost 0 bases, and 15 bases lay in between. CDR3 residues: CASSHLAMGLSGNTIYF. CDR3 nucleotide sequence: TGTGCCAGCAGCCACCTCGCTATGGGACTCTCTGGAAACACCATATATTTT.

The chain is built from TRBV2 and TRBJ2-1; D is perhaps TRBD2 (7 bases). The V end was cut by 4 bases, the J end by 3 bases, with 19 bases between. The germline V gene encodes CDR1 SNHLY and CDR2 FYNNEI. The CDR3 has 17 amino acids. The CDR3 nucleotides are TGTGCCAGCAGTGTGAATCCGCGCGGGGGCCTCTACAATGAGCAGTTCTTC. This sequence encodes CASSVNPRGGLYNEQFF.

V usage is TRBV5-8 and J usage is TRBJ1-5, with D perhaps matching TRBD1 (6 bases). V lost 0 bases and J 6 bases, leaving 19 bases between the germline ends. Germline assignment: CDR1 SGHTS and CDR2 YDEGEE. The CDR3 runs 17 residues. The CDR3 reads CASSLASAGAPGQPQHF. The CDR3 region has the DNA TGTGCCAGCAGCTTGGCATCGGCAGGGGCTCCGGGTCAGCCCCAGCATTTT.

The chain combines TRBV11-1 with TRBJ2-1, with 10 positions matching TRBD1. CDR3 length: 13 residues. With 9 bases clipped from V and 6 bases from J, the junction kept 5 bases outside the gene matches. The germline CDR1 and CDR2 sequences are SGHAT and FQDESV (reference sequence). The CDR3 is CASGTGAANEQFF. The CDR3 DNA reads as TGTGCCAGTGGGACAGGGGCTGCCAATGAGCAGTTCTTC.

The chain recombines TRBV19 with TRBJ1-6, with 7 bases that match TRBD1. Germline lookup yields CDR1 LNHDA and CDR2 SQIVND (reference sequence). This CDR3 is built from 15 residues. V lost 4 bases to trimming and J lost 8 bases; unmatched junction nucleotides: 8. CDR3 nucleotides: TGTGCCAGTAGTACACGACAGGGTATGGATTCACCCCTCCACTTT. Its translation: CASSTRQGMDSPLHF.

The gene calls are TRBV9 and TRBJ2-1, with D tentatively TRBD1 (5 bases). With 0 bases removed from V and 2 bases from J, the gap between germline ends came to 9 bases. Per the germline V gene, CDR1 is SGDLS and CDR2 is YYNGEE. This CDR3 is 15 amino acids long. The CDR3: CASSVGSTAYNEQFF. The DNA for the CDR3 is TGTGCCAGCAGCGTAGGGTCGACAGCCTACAATGAGCAGTTCTTC.

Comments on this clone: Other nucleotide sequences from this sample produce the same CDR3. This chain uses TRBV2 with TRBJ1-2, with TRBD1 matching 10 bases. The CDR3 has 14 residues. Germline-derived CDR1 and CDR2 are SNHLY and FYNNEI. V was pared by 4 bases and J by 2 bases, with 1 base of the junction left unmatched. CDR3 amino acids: CASSAGQGNYGYTF. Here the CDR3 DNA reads TGTGCCAGCAGTGCGGGACAGGGGAACTATGGCTACACCTTC.

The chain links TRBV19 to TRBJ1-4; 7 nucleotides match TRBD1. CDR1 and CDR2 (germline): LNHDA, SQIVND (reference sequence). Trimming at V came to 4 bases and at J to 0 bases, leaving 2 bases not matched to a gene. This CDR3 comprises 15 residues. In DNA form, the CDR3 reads TGTGCCAGTAGTACAGGGGGAGCAACTAATGAAAAACTGTTTTTT. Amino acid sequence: CASSTGGATNEKLFF.

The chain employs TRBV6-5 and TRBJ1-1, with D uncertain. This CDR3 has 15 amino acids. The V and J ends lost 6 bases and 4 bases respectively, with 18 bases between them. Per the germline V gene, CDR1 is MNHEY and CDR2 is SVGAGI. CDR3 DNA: TGTGCCAGCAGCCGACCGACTCCTTCGGGCACTGAAGCTTTCTTT. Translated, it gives CASSRPTPSGTEAFF.